These 13 T cell receptor beta chains share one sample of origin, sequenced in a study of graft-versus-host responses after intestinal transplantation. These receptors have no known antigen. Sequenced by immunoSEQ multiplex PCR; TCRdb stores in-frame clones only, minus some. This table has about 86,000 clones, about 88% appearing once. The specimen was unstimulated CD4+ T cells sorted from spleen or lymph node cells, collected before transplant. The receptor source for this set is a human donor who was the organ donor for an intestinal transplant.

This clone appeared once. The chain employs TRBV27 and TRBJ2-2, with D possibly matching TRBD2 (6 bases). CDR3 length equals 12 residues. With 3 bases removed from V and 8 bases from J, the gap between germline ends came to 7 bases. Germline CDR1 reads MNHEY; CDR2 reads SMNVEV (reference sequence). Written as DNA, the CDR3 is TGTGCCAGCAGTTTGGAGGGGGGGGAGCTGTTTTTT. This codes for CASSLEGGELFF.

The gene calls are TRBV18 and TRBJ1-4, with 7 bases lining up with TRBD1. With 5 bases clipped from V and 0 bases from J, the junction kept 6 bases outside the gene matches. The CDR3 has 16 amino acids. Per the germline V gene, CDR1 is KGHSH and CDR2 is LQKENI. CDR3 loop: CASSYGTATTNEKLFF. The DNA for the CDR3 is TGTGCCAGCTCATATGGGACAGCCACAACTAATGAAAAACTGTTTTTT.

V gene TRBV5-1 combines with J gene TRBJ2-3; TRBD1 matches at 10 bases. Per germline, CDR1 SGHRS and CDR2 YFSETQ. CDR3 length: 16 residues. The V gene end was trimmed by 0 bases and the J gene end by 3 bases; junction bases not matched to a gene: 4. The CDR3 spells CASSLGQGARTDTQYF. The CDR3 nucleotides are TGCGCCAGCAGCTTGGGACAGGGGGCTAGAACAGATACGCAGTATTTT. Complete variable domain (other parts from reference TRBV5-1 and TRBJ2-3): KAGVTQTPRYLIKTRGQQVTLSCSPISGHRSVSWYQQTPGQGLQFLFEYFSETQRNKGNFPGRFSGRQFSNSRSEMNVSTLELGDSALYLCASSLGQGARTDTQYFGPGTRLTVL.

The J gene is TRBJ1-6, the V gene TRBV18; D is uncertain. The CDR3 length is 15 residues. V lost 1 base and J lost 7, with 11 bases in between. Germline values: CDR1 KGHSH, CDR2 LQKENI. DNA for the CDR3: TGTGCCAGCTCACCACAGGCAGGACTCAATTCACCCCTCCACTTT. This translates into CASSPQAGLNSPLHF.

The chain has TRBV10-2 and TRBJ1-6, with TRBD1 matching 11 bases. CDR3 size: 14 residues. J lost 7 bases, V lost 8 bases, and 4 bases had no gene match. From germline, CDR1 is WSHSY and CDR2 SAAADI. The CDR3 is CASGWTGGNSPLHF. The CDR3 coding sequence is TGCGCCAGCGGATGGACAGGGGGCAATTCACCCCTCCACTTT.

The genes are TRBV5-1 and TRBJ2-5, with 8 positions matching TRBD2. The junction had 5 bases not matched to a gene; V was cut back by 1 base and J by 9 bases. CDR1 and CDR2 from the germline V gene are SGHRS and YFSETQ. This CDR3 contains 13 residues. In nucleotides, the CDR3 is TGCGCCAGCAGCTTGATCGGGGGGGGGCCCCAGTACTTC. Protein: CASSLIGGGPQYF.

This rearrangement joins TRBV28 to TRBJ1-2, with 7 nucleotides matching TRBD1. There are 15 residues in the CDR3. Germline loops: CDR1 MDHEN, CDR2 SYDVKM. Trimming at V came to 6 bases and at J to 2 bases, leaving 9 bases not matched to a gene. The CDR3 sequence is CASRLTGDLNYGYTF. DNA of the CDR3: TGTGCCAGCAGGCTTACAGGGGACCTCAACTATGGCTACACCTTC.

This sequence joins TRBV9 and TRBJ2-5; 16 bases agree with TRBD2. Germline V lookup: CDR1 SGDLS, CDR2 YYNGEE. The CDR3 loop spans 16 amino acids. V was pared by 3 bases and J by 5 bases, with 4 bases of the junction left unmatched. The chain's CDR3 is CASSEGTSGGAETQYF. CDR3 DNA sequence: TGTGCCAGCAGCGAGGGGACTAGCGGGGGGGCTGAGACCCAGTACTTC.

The chain couples TRBV19 to TRBJ2-5; weak D call: TRBD1 (5 bases). The CDR3 spans 14 residues. V lost 3 bases and J lost 5, with 13 bases in between. The V gene's germline CDR1 is LNHDA and CDR2 SQIVND (reference sequence). The CDR3, as DNA: TGTGCCAGTAGTATGGGGCATTCGAAGGAGACCCAGTACTTC. Translated, it gives CASSMGHSKETQYF.

This clone was counted a few times. The chain employs TRBV1 and TRBJ2-7; TRBD1, as called in the table, went unchecked against the DNA. TRBV1 is a pseudogene. The length of the CDR3 is 12 residues. Here the CDR3 DNA reads TGCACCAGCAGCCTCCCCGACCAACAGTGGTACTTC. Residues: CTSSLPDQQWYF.

The rearrangement joins TRBV6-6 to TRBJ1-1; TRBD1 matches 8 bases. The germline V gene has CDR1 MNHNY and CDR2 SVGAGI (reference sequence). After removal of 3 bases from V and 6 bases from J, the junction contained 9 bases not matched to a gene. The length of the CDR3 is 15 residues. The CDR3 DNA sequence: TGTGCCAGCAGTTATCCGACAGGGGCGACGGCTGAAGCTTTCTTT. Translated, it gives CASSYPTGATAEAFF.

The rearrangement links TRBV9 to TRBJ2-3, with 10 bases matching TRBD2. After removal of 4 bases from V and 5 bases from J, the junction contained 7 bases not matched to a gene. The CDR3 covers 15 residues. Germline-derived CDR1 and CDR2 are SGDLS and YYNGEE. The CDR3 is CASSTLAGGGDTQYF. CDR3 DNA: TGTGCCAGCAGCACCTTAGCGGGGGGCGGAGATACGCAGTATTTT.

The gene calls are TRBV18 and TRBJ2-1; 9 bases agree with TRBD2. Trimming cost V 0 bases and J 7 bases; bases outside gene matches: 7. The CDR3 consists of 16 residues. Germline values: CDR1 KGHSH, CDR2 LQKENI. CDR3 coding DNA: TGTGCCAGCTCACCACCACAGCGGGAGGTGGGGAATGAGCAGTTCTTC. Translating gives CASSPPQREVGNEQFF.